This section outlines one TCR beta chain sequence together with its context. The PCR contained 60 Vbeta and 13 Jbeta primers. This table comes from immunoSEQ multiplex PCR, and its TCRdb copy is limited to in-frame clones, with some not included. Of about 200,000 clones in the sample, around 87% were seen once. This entry is derived from a study of cytomegalovirus exposure and HLA in healthy donors. Study-level background: The study's early data release held 80 million to 95 million unique TCRs from HLA-typed donors.

Trimming took 5 bases from V and 10 from J, leaving 11 bases between them. The germline V gene has CDR1 MNHEY and CDR2 SVGAGI. The CDR3 spans 11 residues. The TCR originated in a boy between 2 and 10 years old in good health and CMV-seronegative. The chain carries TRBV6-5 and TRBJ1-1; no clear D gene. Sequenced: PBMCs. As DNA, the CDR3 is TGTGCCAGCAGTACCGGAGGCAGAGCTTTCTTT. Translated, it gives CASSTGGRAFF.